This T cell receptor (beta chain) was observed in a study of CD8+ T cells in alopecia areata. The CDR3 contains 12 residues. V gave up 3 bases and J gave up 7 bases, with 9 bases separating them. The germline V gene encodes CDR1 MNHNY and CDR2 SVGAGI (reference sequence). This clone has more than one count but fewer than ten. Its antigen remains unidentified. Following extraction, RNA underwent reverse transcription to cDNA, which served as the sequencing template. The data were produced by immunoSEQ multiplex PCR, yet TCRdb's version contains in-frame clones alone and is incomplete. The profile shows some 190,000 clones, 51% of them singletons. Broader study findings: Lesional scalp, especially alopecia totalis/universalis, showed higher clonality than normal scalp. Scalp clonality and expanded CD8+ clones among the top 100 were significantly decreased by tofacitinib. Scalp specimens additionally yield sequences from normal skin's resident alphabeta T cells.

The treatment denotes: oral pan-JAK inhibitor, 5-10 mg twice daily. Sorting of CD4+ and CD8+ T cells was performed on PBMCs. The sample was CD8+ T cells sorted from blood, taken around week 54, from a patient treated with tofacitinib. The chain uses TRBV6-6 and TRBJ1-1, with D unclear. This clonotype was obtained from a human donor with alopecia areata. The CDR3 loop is CASSYYLIEAFF. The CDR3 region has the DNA TGTGCCAGCAGTTATTACCTGATTGAAGCTTTCTTT.